The table lists the clone carrying this T cell receptor (beta chain) with a few counts. This sample was taken from a study of blood T cell repertoires in COVID-19. On the study more broadly: Sites across the United States, Italy and Spain contributed samples from acute and convalescent COVID-19. Sources were T cells, B-cell-depleted T cells, or PBMCs; the material itself was cDNA or gDNA.

Original processing notes: Reference gene primer amplification gave estimated nucleated cell counts. Sequencing was performed with immunoSEQ multiplex PCR; in TCRdb, only in-frame clones are kept and a portion is missing. The V and J calls and the clone size are those of that table, but D and trimming were determined from the DNA. The data hold approximately 190,000 clones, with approximately 84% observed a single time. Trimming removed 1 base from V and 4 bases from J, with 17 bases in between. Germline lookup yields CDR1 MGHRA and CDR2 YSYEKL. The CDR3 covers 16 residues. The chain couples TRBV4-1 to TRBJ2-7, with a possible D match to TRBD2 (5 bases). The sequence was obtained from an elderly man with acute or convalescent COVID-19. Sequencing was done on a sample of peripheral blood. As DNA, the CDR3 is TGCGCCAGCAGCCAAGTTCGGGGAAGGGTACTGTACGAGCAGTACTTC. This translates into CASSQVRGRVLYEQYF.